The rows below give T cell receptor beta chains drawn from one sample of a study of control samples from healthy donors and cancer patients. The protocol was immunoSEQ multiplex PCR, while the TCRdb copy is restricted to in-frame clones and leaves out a portion. Of some 130,000 clones in the sample, roughly 91% were seen once. The source material was PBMCs. Receptors were obtained from a middle-aged man with head and neck cancer. CDR3s include the opening cysteine and the closing phenylalanine or tryptophan. The D gene is left open where the match is weak. Not all rows give a size; the values are once, few, many and, for expanded clones, a class.

>TRBJ2-6|.|.|TRBV7-8
CASSQGGGANVLTF
TGTGCCAGCAGCCAGGGGGGTGGGGCCAACGTCCTGACTTTC
>TRBJ2-3|.|TRBD2|TRBV2
CASSEALGLAGVAQYF
TGTGCCAGCAGTGAAGCGCTGGGGCTAGCGGGGGTCGCGCAGTATTTT
>TRBJ1-3|.|.|TRBV5-1
CASSLQGGNTIYF
TGCGCCAGCAGCTTACAGGGTGGAAACACCATATATTTT
>TRBJ2-2|once|.|TRBV7-2
CASSPGPRATGELFF
TGTGCCAGCAGTCCAGGGCCCCGGGCCACCGGGGAGCTGTTTTTT
>TRBJ2-5|once|TRBD2|TRBV9
CASSVGGGWETQYF
TGTGCCAGCAGCGTAGGCGGGGGGTGGGAGACCCAGTACTTC
>TRBJ2-5|.|.|TRBV6-5
CASGIAQETQYF
TGTGCCAGCGGTATAGCCCAAGAGACCCAGTACTTC
>TRBJ2-7|once|.|TRBV3-1/TRBV3-2
CASSQGQQSYEQYF
TGTGCCAGCAGCCAAGGTCAACAGTCGTACGAGCAGTACTTC
>TRBJ1-1|.|TRBD1|TRBV6-5
CASNPPGGNTEAFF
TGTGCCAGCAACCCACCAGGGGGGAACACTGAAGCTTTCTTT
>TRBJ2-3|.|.|TRBV6-6
CASSSPRNSTDTQYF
TGTGCCAGCAGCAGCCCACGAAACAGCACAGATACGCAGTATTTT
>TRBJ2-7|once|TRBD1|TRBV18
CASSPQGQGPYEQYF
TGTGCCAGCTCACCACAAGGACAGGGGCCTTACGAGCAGTACTTC
>TRBJ1-6|.|TRBD1|TRBV9
CASSSYGTGVSPLHF
TGTGCCAGCAGCTCCTATGGGACAGGTGTGTCACCCCTCCACTTT
>TRBJ2-1|.|.|TRBV5-5
CASSLAPSSYNEQFF
TGTGCCAGCAGCTTGGCCCCGAGCTCCTACAATGAGCAGTTCTTC
>TRBJ2-2|.|TRBD1|TRBV7-3
CASSPLPGQVTGELFF
TGTGCCAGCAGCCCCTTGCCGGGACAGGTCACCGGGGAGCTGTTTTTT
>TRBJ2-3|.|TRBD1|TRBV2
CASSASYLTGLSTDTQYF
TGTGCCAGCAGCGCCTCATACTTGACAGGGCTCAGCACAGATACGCAGTATTTT
>TRBJ2-7|.|.|TRBV5-8
CASSLVLGAGRYSYEQYF
TGTGCCAGCAGCTTGGTCTTGGGGGCAGGGAGATATTCCTACGAGCAGTACTTC
>TRBJ2-7|.|.|TRBV19
CASSIRGGRSYEQYF
TGTGCCAGTAGTATTCGAGGGGGTCGATCCTACGAGCAGTACTTC
>TRBJ1-2|.|TRBD1|TRBV13
CASSTGTGGAGYGYTF
TGTGCCAGCAGCACCGGGACAGGGGGCGCCGGCTATGGCTACACCTTC
>TRBJ2-1|.|.|TRBV19
CASSSHPGNEQFF
TGTGCCAGTAGTAGCCACCCAGGGAATGAGCAGTTCTTC
>TRBJ2-1|.|.|TRBV3-1/TRBV3-2
CASSQTYNEQFF
TGTGCCAGCAGCCAAACCTACAATGAGCAGTTCTTC
>TRBJ2-3|.|.|TRBV24-1
CATSDGSTDTQYF
TGTGCCACCAGTGACGGGAGCACAGATACGCAGTATTTT
>TRBJ1-5|.|.|TRBV28
CASTSLSDSKNQPQHF
TGTGCCAGCACCAGCCTTTCGGACAGCAAAAATCAGCCCCAGCATTTT
>TRBJ2-1|.|.|TRBV30
CAASRSGNEQFF
TGTGCCGCATCCCGAAGCGGCAATGAGCAGTTCTTC
>TRBJ1-6|.|.|TRBV19
CASSRGGMGAPLHF
TGTGCCAGTAGTAGGGGGGGGATGGGGGCACCCCTCCACTTT
>TRBJ1-1|.|.|TRBV4-1
CASSQDEGGSTEAFF
TGCGCCAGCAGCCAAGATGAGGGAGGTAGCACTGAAGCTTTCTTT
>TRBJ2-7|once|.|TRBV4-2
CASSQELATSYEQYF
TGTGCCAGCAGCCAAGAATTGGCTACCTCCTACGAGCAGTACTTC
>TRBJ1-1|.|TRBD1|TRBV10-3
CAIRGQELARAFF
TGTGCCATCAGGGGACAGGAGTTAGCTCGCGCTTTCTTT
>TRBJ1-1|.|TRBD1|TRBV6-2/TRBV6-3
CASSPRQGLAGTEAFF
TGTGCCAGCAGCCCTAGACAGGGATTGGCTGGGACTGAAGCTTTCTTT
>TRBJ1-2|.|TRBD1|TRBV5-1
CASSRDRDGYTF
TGCGCCAGCAGCCGGGACAGGGATGGCTACACCTTC
>TRBJ1-1|.|TRBD1|TRBV19
CASRETTGRENTEAFF
TGTGCCAGTAGGGAGACGACAGGGAGGGAGAACACTGAAGCTTTCTTT
>TRBJ1-1|.|.|TRBV5-4
CASSLDGSWRITEAFF
TGTGCCAGCAGCTTGGATGGCAGTTGGAGGATCACTGAAGCTTTCTTT
>TRBJ1-6|.|.|TRBV19
CASTPGTYNSPLHF
TGTGCGAGTACCCCAGGGACCTATAATTCACCCCTCCACTTT
>TRBJ1-3|.|.|TRBV15
CATSRAGGLDTIYF
TGTGCCACCAGCAGAGCCGGGGGGCTGGACACCATATATTTT
>TRBJ2-3|.|.|TRBV10-1
CASSESGNSTDTQYF
TGCGCCAGCAGTGAGTCGGGTAACAGCACAGATACGCAGTATTTT
>TRBJ1-1|once|.|TRBV11-2
CASSATGPAFF
TGTGCCAGCAGCGCCACAGGGCCAGCTTTCTTT
>TRBJ2-7|.|.|TRBV30
CAWSELALSTGQYF
TGTGCCTGGAGTGAACTAGCCTTATCTACGGGGCAGTACTTC
>TRBJ2-2|few|TRBD1|TRBV5-4
CASSLGGTGTGELFF
TGTGCCAGCAGCTTGGGCGGGACAGGCACCGGGGAGCTGTTTTTT
>TRBJ2-3|.|.|TRBV18
CASSLQGWGSTDTQYF
TGTGCCAGCTCACTCCAGGGATGGGGTAGCACAGATACGCAATATTTT
>TRBJ2-7|.|TRBD2|TRBV5-5
CASSSLAGPYEQYF
TGTGCCAGCAGCTCACTAGCGGGGCCCTACGAGCAGTACTTC
>TRBJ2-1|once|TRBD1|TRBV18
CASSPLPGTGYPYNEQFF
TGTGCCAGCTCACCACTGCCGGGGACAGGGTACCCGTACAATGAGCAGTTCTTC
>TRBJ1-5|.|.|TRBV2
CASKKGEEDQPQHF
TGTGCCAGCAAGAAAGGGGAAGAGGATCAGCCCCAGCATTTT
>TRBJ1-2|.|.|TRBV5-1
CASSTGPMGYGYTF
TGCGCCAGCAGCACTGGACCTATGGGCTATGGCTACACCTTC
>TRBJ1-5|.|.|TRBV10-3
CATQGMGNQPQHF
TGTGCCACCCAGGGGATGGGCAATCAGCCCCAGCATTTT
>TRBJ1-5|.|.|TRBV19
CASSEVRYQPQHF
TGTGCCAGTAGTGAAGTCAGGTATCAGCCCCAGCATTTT
>TRBJ2-1|once|.|TRBV3-1/TRBV3-2
CASSVRQGSQQFF
TGTGCCAGCAGCGTCCGCCAGGGTTCGCAGCAGTTCTTC
>TRBJ1-1|.|TRBD1|TRBV18
CASSQGGLNTEAFF
TGTGCCAGCTCTCAAGGGGGCTTGAACACTGAAGCTTTCTTT
>TRBJ2-5|.|.|TRBV15
CATIKLLEGETQYF
TGTGCCACCATCAAGTTGTTAGAGGGAGAGACCCAGTACTTC
>TRBJ2-5|.|.|TRBV6-6
CASSSSRWETQYF
TGTGCCAGCAGTTCCTCAAGATGGGAGACCCAGTACTTC
>TRBJ2-5|.|.|TRBV19
CASSIMGQETQYF
TGTGCCAGTAGTATTATGGGGCAAGAGACCCAGTACTTC
>TRBJ1-6|.|.|TRBV27
CASRGEGTGPLSFYSPLHF
TGTGCCAGCAGGGGGGAGGGAACCGGGCCCTTATCTTTCTATTCACCCCTCCACTTT